The rows below give T cell receptor beta chains drawn from one sample of a study of response to subunit inactivated influenza vaccine. TCRdb passed the RT-PCR reads through MiXCR, listing each CDR3 protein once. The table lists 500,000 to 650,000 distinct CDR3 sequences, about 7.6% of them singletons. The sequencing used PBMCs from blood, collected about 23 months after vaccination. These receptor sequences come from a man aged 50 to 75 who received an inactivated influenza vaccine. The CDR3 runs from the conserved cysteine through the conserved F or W. Fields, in order: CDR3 DNA, CDR3 protein, D gene, clone size, J gene, V gene. A D gene is named only where the DNA matches it firmly. Not all rows give a size; the values are once, few, many and, for expanded clones, a class.

CDR3 DNA: TGTGCCAGCAGTAAAGGGTCCTGGAGACCCGAGCAGTACTTC; CDR3 protein: CASSKGSWRPEQYF; D gene: NA; clone size: NA; J gene: TRBJ2-7; V gene: TRBV28
CDR3 DNA: TGCGCCAGCAGCCCGCTTGGAGCTGGGGTAGATACGCAGTATTTT; CDR3 protein: CASSPLGAGVDTQYF; D gene: NA; clone size: NA; J gene: TRBJ2-3; V gene: TRBV4-1
CDR3 DNA: TGTGCCAGCAGTTACCCAGGGTCAGATGGCTACACCTTC; CDR3 protein: CASSYPGSDGYTF; D gene: NA; clone size: NA; J gene: TRBJ1-2; V gene: TRBV6-5
CDR3 DNA: TGCGCCAGCAGCTTGTCGACGAGGTTCTACGAGCAGTACTTC; CDR3 protein: CASSLSTRFYEQYF; D gene: NA; clone size: NA; J gene: TRBJ2-7; V gene: TRBV5-1
CDR3 DNA: TGCGCCAGCAGCCCCGGGACAGGGAAAACAGATACGCAGTATTTT; CDR3 protein: CASSPGTGKTDTQYF; D gene: TRBD1; clone size: many; J gene: TRBJ2-3; V gene: TRBV5-1
CDR3 DNA: TGTGCCAGCACCTTAGCGGGAGGTACATGGAACACTGAAGCTTTCTTT; CDR3 protein: CASTLAGGTWNTEAFF; D gene: NA; clone size: few; J gene: TRBJ1-1; V gene: TRBV28
CDR3 DNA: TGTGCCAGCTCCAATCGGGGAGGGCGGCAGCCCCAGCATTTT; CDR3 protein: CASSNRGGRQPQHF; D gene: NA; clone size: few; J gene: TRBJ1-5; V gene: TRBV18
CDR3 DNA: TGTGCCAGCAGTGAAGAGGGGTCGGGGTCCCAGTACTTC; CDR3 protein: CASSEEGSGSQYF; D gene: NA; clone size: NA; J gene: TRBJ2-5; V gene: TRBV2
CDR3 DNA: TGCAGTGCTACCTTCCCTTTGACTAGCGGGAGGGGTGAGCAGTTCTTC; CDR3 protein: CSATFPLTSGRGEQFF; D gene: TRBD2; clone size: few; J gene: TRBJ2-1; V gene: TRBV20-1
CDR3 DNA: TGTGCCAGCAGTGACCCGAGTAAGGGACTACTGGAGCAGTACTTC; CDR3 protein: CASSDPSKGLLEQYF; D gene: TRBD2; clone size: NA; J gene: TRBJ2-7; V gene: TRBV25-1
CDR3 DNA: TGTGCCAGCAGCTTAGATGACTGGACAGACCTCTCCTACGAGCAGTACTTC; CDR3 protein: CASSLDDWTDLSYEQYF; D gene: NA; clone size: few; J gene: TRBJ2-7; V gene: TRBV11-2
CDR3 DNA: TGTGCCAGCAGCCGGAGTTTTGGACACTCAAGCACAGATACGCAGTATTTT; CDR3 protein: CASSRSFGHSSTDTQYF; D gene: NA; clone size: many; J gene: TRBJ2-3; V gene: TRBV12-3/TRBV12-4
CDR3 DNA: TGCGCCAGCAGCCAAGATCTTGCAGGGACTTATGAGCAGTTCTTC; CDR3 protein: CASSQDLAGTYEQFF; D gene: NA; clone size: NA; J gene: TRBJ2-1; V gene: TRBV4-3
CDR3 DNA: TGTGCCAGCGGAACCGACAAACCCTACGAGCAGTACTTC; CDR3 protein: CASGTDKPYEQYF; D gene: NA; clone size: NA; J gene: TRBJ2-7; V gene: TRBV5-5
CDR3 DNA: TGTGCCAGCAGCGCAACCGGGACAGGACCTGCCTACGAGCAGTACTTC; CDR3 protein: CASSATGTGPAYEQYF; D gene: TRBD1; clone size: NA; J gene: TRBJ2-7; V gene: TRBV5-6
CDR3 DNA: TGTGCCAGCAGTTTTAAGCAGTCGGGCGAGCAGTACTTC; CDR3 protein: CASSFKQSGEQYF; D gene: NA; clone size: NA; J gene: TRBJ2-7; V gene: TRBV6-5
CDR3 DNA: TGCAGCGTTGGGACGTCGATGGGGCAGTATTTT; CDR3 protein: CSVGTSMGQYF; D gene: NA; clone size: NA; J gene: TRBJ2-3; V gene: TRBV29-1
CDR3 DNA: TGTGCCAGCCACCCCCAAGCGGGAGCGAGTGGCTCCTACGAGCAGTACTTC; CDR3 protein: CASHPQAGASGSYEQYF; D gene: TRBD2; clone size: many; J gene: TRBJ2-7; V gene: TRBV27